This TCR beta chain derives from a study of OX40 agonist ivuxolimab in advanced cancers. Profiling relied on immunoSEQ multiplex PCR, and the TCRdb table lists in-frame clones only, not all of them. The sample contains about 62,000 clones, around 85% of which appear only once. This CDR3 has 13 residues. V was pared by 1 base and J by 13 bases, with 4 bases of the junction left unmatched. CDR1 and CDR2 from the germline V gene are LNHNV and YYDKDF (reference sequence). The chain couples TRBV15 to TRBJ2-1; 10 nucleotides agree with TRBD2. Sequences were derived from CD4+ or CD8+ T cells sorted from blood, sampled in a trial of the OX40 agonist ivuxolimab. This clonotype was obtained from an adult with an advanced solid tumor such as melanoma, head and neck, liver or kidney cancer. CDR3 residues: CATSRARLAGQFF. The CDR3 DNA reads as TGTGCCACCAGCAGAGCCAGACTAGCGGGCCAGTTCTTC. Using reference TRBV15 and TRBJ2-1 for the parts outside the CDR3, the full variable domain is DAMVIQNPRYQVTQFGKPVTLSCSQTLNHNVMYWYQQKSSQAPKLLFHYYDKDFNNEADTPDNFQSRRPNTSFCFLDIRSPGLGDTAMYLCATSRARLAGQFFGPGTRLTVL.